The T cell receptor (beta chain) described here comes from a study of cytomegalovirus exposure and HLA in healthy donors. Study-level findings and limits: Some V segments (TRBV6-2 and TRBV6-3 among them) were excluded as indistinguishable. In a later analysis, 16,951 TCR beta sequences were associated with HLA alleles at 0.05 false discovery rate. There were a few CMV-associated chains whose specificity for CMV antigens was confirmed in vitro.

It was with 60 Vbeta and 13 Jbeta primers that the PCR ran. Assay: immunoSEQ multiplex PCR; the TCRdb copy retains only in-frame clones and omits some. Of approximately 220,000 clones listed, 65% to 90% are singletons. This clone has a handful of counts. As yet, its antigen is unknown. The CDR3 contains 15 residues. From germline, CDR1 is SGHTS and CDR2 YDEGEE. Trimming at V came to 2 bases and at J to 4 bases, leaving 7 bases not matched to a gene. The origin of this receptor is a girl under 18 in good health and CMV-seronegative. Sequenced sample: PBMCs. The chain has TRBV5-8 and TRBJ2-7; TRBD1 matches 9 bases. CDR3 nucleotide sequence: TGTGCCAGCAGCTTTTTGCCTGGACAGGGGTACGAGCAGTACTTC. It codes for CASSFLPGQGYEQYF.